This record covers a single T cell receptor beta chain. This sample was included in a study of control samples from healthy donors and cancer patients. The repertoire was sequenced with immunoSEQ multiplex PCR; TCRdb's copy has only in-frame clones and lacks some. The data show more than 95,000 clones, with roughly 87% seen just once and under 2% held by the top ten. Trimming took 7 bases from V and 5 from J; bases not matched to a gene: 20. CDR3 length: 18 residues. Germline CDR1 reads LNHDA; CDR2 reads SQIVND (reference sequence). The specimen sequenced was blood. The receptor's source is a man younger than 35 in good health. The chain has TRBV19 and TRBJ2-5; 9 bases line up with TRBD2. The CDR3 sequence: CASIVRGESGRPGETQYF. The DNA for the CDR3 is TGTGCCAGTATTGTCAGGGGAGAGAGCGGGAGGCCGGGGGAGACCCAGTACTTC.